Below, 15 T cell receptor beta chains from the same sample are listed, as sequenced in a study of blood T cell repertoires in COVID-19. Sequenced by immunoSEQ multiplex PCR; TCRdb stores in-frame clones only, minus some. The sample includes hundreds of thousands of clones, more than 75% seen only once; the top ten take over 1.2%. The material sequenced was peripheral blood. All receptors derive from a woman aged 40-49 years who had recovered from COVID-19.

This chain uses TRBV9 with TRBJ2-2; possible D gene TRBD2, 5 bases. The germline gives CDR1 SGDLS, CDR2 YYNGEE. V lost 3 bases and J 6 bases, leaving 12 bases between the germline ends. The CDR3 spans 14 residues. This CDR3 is CASSAQLASGELFF. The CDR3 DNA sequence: TGTGCCAGCAGCGCCCAGCTAGCTTCCGGGGAGCTGTTTTTT.

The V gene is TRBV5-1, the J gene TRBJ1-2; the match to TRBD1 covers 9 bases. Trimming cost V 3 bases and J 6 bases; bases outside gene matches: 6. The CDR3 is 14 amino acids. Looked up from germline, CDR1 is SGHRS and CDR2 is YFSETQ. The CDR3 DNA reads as TGCGCCAGCAGCTCACGGACAGGGGAGGATGGCTACACCTTC. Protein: CASSSRTGEDGYTF.

In DNA form, the CDR3 reads TGTGCCAGCAGTTTACGACAGTATAGCAATCAGCCCCAGCATTTT. Translation gives CASSLRQYSNQPQHF. V is TRBV27 and J is TRBJ1-5; D possibly corresponds to TRBD1 (5 bases). The CDR3 extends over 15 amino acids. Germline assignment: CDR1 MNHEY and CDR2 SMNVEV (reference sequence). The V end was cut by 2 bases, the J end by 0 bases, with 8 bases between.

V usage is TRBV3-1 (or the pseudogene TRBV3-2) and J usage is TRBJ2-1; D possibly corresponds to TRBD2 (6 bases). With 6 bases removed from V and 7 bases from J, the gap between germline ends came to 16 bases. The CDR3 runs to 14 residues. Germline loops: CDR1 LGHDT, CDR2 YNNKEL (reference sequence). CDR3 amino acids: CASRPPGLSNEQFF. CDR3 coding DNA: TGTGCCAGCAGGCCCCCGGGACTTTCAAATGAGCAGTTCTTC.

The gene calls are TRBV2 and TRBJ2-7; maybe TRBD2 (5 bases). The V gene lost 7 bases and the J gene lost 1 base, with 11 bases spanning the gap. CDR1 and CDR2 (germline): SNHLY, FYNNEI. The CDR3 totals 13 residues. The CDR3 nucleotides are TGTGCCAGCAACCCCGGGGATTCCTACGAGCAGTACTTC. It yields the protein CASNPGDSYEQYF.

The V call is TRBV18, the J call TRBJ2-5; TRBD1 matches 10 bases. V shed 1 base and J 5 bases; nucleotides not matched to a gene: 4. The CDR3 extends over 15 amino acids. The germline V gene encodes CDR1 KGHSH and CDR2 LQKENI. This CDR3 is CASSPRQGAGETQYF. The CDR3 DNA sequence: TGTGCCAGCTCACCACGACAGGGGGCTGGGGAGACCCAGTACTTC.

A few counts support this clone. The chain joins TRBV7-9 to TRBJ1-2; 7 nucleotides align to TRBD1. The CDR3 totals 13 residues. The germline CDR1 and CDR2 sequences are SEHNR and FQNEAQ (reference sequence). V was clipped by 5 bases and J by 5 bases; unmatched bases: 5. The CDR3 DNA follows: TGTGCCAGCAGCCGGAGGGGACAGTATGGCTACACCTTC. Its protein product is CASSRRGQYGYTF.

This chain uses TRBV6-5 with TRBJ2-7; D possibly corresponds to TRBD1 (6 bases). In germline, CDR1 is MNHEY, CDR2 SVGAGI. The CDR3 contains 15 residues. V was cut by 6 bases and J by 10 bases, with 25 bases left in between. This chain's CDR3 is CASSLTGTESYLQYF. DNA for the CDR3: TGTGCCAGCAGCCTTACAGGGACCGAATCGTATCTTCAGTACTTC.

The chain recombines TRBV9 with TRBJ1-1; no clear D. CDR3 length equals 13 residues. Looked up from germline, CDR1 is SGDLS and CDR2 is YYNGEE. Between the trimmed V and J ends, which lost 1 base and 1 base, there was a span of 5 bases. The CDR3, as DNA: TGTGCCAGCAGCGTACTAGAGAACACTGAAGCTTTCTTT. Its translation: CASSVLENTEAFF.

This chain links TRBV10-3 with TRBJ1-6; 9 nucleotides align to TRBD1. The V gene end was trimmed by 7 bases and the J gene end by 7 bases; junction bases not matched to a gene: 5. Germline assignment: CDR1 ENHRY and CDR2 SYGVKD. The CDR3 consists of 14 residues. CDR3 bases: TGTGCCATCACCTGGGACAGGGCCAATTCACCCCTCCACTTT. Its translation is CAITWDRANSPLHF.

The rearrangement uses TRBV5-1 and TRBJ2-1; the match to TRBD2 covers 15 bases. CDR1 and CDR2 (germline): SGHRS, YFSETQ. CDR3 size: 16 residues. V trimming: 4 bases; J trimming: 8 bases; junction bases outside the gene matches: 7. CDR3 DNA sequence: TGCGCCAGCAGCATAGGACTAGCGGGGGGGCTGGATGAGCAGTTCTTC. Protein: CASSIGLAGGLDEQFF.

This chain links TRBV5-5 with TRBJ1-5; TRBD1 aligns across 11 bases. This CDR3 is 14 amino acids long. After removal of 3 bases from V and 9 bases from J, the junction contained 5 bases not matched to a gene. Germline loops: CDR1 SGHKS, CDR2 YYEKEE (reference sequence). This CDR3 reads CASSWTGGRRPQHF. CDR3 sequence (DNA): TGTGCCAGCAGCTGGACAGGGGGCCGCCGGCCCCAGCATTTT.

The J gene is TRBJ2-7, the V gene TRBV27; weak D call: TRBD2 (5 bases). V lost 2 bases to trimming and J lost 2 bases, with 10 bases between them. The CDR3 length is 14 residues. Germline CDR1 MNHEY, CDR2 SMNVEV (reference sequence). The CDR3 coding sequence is TGTGCCAGCAGTTTAATTGAGGGTGCCTACGAGCAGTACTTC. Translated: CASSLIEGAYEQYF.

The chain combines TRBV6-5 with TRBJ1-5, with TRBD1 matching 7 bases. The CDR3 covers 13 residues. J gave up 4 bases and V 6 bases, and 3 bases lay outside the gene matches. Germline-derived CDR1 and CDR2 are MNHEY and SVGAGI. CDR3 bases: TGTGCCAGCAGAACGGGACAGAATCAGCCCCAGCATTTT. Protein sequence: CASRTGQNQPQHF.

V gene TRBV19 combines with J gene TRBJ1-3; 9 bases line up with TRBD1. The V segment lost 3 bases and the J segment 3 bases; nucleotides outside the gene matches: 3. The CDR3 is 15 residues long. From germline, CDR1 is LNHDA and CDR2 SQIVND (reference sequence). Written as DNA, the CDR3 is TGTGCCAGTAGTATTGGGACAGGGTATGGAAACACCATATATTTT. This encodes CASSIGTGYGNTIYF. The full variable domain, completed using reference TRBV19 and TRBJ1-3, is DGGITQSPKYLFRKEGQNVTLSCEQNLNHDAMYWYRQDPGQGLRLIYYSQIVNDFQKGDIAEGYSVSREKKESFPLTVTSAQKNPTAFYLCASSIGTGYGNTIYFGEGSWLTVV.